This T cell receptor beta chain is from a study of T cell changes during pregnancy in multiple sclerosis. Repertoires were generated with immunoSEQ multiplex PCR, while TCRdb's copy carries only in-frame clones and drops some. The data hold around 100,000 clones, with roughly 92% observed a single time. V was shortened by 5 bases and J by 5 bases, with 15 bases between the two germline ends. The CDR3 consists of 14 residues. Germline V gene lookup returns CDR1 PRHDT and CDR2 FYEKMQ (reference sequence). The chain recombines TRBV13 with TRBJ1-1, with D uncertain. The sequencing used peripheral blood, collected in the third trimester of pregnancy. The TCR originated in a female donor with multiple sclerosis, enrolled in a pregnancy study. The CDR3 bases are TGTGCCAGCAGCCCAGCCCCGGGAAGTACTGAAGCTTTCTTT. Translated, it gives CASSPAPGSTEAFF.